The text below deals with one T cell receptor (beta chain). The sample originates from a study of blood T cell repertoires in COVID-19. Overall study context: Samples came from the United States, Italy and Spain, spanning acute and convalescent COVID-19. T cells, B-cell-depleted T cells, or PBMCs supplied cDNA or gDNA.

With 5 bases clipped from V and 3 bases from J, the junction kept 7 bases outside the gene matches. The germline V gene has CDR1 MGHRA and CDR2 YSYEKL. This CDR3 region has 15 residues. The authors' processing: For nucleated cells, counts were estimated from reference gene primer amplification. Produced via immunoSEQ multiplex PCR; TCRdb's table is partial and in-frame only. V, J and clone size reflect that table, while D and trimming were determined from the DNA. The table has roughly 62,000 clones, more than 85% seen once; the top ten hold nearly 7.5%. The sequenced sample was peripheral blood. The chain links TRBV4-1 to TRBJ2-3; the match to TRBD2 covers 8 bases. The clonotype originates from a human donor with active COVID-19. The donor label of this sample is uncertain. CDR3 amino acids: CASSKIGLATDTQYF. CDR3 nucleotide sequence: TGCGCCAGCAGCAAAATTGGACTAGCTACAGATACGCAGTATTTT.